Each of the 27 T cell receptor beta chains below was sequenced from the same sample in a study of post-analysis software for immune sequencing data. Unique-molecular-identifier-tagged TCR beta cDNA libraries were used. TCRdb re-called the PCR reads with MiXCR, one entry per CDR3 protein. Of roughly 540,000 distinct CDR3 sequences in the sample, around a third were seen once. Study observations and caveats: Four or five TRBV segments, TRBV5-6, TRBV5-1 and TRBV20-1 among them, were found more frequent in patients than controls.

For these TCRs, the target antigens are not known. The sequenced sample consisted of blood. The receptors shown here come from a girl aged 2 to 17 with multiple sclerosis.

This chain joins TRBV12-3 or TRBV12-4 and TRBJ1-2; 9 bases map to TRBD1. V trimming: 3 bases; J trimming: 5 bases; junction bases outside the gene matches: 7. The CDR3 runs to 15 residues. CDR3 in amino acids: CASSFEGQGSYGYTF. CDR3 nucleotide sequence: TGTGCCAGCAGTTTCGAGGGACAGGGATCATATGGCTACACCTTC.

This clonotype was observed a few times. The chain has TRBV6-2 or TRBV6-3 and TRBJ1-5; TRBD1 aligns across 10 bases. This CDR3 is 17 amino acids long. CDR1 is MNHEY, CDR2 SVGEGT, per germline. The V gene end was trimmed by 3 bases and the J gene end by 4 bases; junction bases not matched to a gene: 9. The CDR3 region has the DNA TGTGCCAGCAGTTATCGAGACAGGGGGCTCGAGAATCAGCCCCAGCATTTT. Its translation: CASSYRDRGLENQPQHF.

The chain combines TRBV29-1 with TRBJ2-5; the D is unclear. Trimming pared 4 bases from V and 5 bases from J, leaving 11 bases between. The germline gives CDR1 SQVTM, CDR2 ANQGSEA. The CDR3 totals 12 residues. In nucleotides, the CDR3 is TGCAGCGTTGGAGTGGTCGGGGAGACCCAGTACTTC. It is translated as CSVGVVGETQYF.

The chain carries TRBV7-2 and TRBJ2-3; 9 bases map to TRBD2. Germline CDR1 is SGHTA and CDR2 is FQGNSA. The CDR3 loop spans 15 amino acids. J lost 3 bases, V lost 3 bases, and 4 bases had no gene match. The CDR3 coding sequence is TGTGCCAGCAGCTTGGGCGGGGGGGTGACAGATACGCAGTATTTT. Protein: CASSLGGGVTDTQYF.

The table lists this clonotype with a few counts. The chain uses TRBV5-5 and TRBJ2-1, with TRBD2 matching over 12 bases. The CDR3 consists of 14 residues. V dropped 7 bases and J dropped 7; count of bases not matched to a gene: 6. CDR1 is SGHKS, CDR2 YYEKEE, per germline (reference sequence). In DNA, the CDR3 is TGTGCCAGCGGTACTAGCGGGGGGAATAATGAGCAGTTCTTC. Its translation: CASGTSGGNNEQFF. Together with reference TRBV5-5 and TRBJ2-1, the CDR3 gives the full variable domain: DAGVTQSPTHLIKTRGQQVTLRCSPISGHKSVSWYQQVLGQGPQFIFQYYEKEERGRGNFPDRFSARQFPNYSSELNVNALLLGDSALYLCASGTSGGNNEQFFGPGTRLTVL.

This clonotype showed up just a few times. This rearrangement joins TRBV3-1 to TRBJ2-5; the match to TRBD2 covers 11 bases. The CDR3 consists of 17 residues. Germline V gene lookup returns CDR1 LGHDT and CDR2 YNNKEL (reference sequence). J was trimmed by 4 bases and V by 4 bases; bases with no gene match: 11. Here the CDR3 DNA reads TGTGCCAGCAGCCCAAGATTAGCGGGGGGGAATGGAGAGACCCAGTACTTC. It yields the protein CASSPRLAGGNGETQYF.

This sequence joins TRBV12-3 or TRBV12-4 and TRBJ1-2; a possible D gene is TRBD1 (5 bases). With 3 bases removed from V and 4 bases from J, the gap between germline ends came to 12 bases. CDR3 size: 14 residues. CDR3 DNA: TGTGCCAGCAGTTTTAAACCAGGGAGCTATGGCTACACCTTC. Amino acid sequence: CASSFKPGSYGYTF.

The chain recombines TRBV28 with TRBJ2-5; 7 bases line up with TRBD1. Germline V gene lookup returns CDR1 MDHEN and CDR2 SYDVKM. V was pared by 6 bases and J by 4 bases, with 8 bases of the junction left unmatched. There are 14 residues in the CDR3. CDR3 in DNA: TGTGCCAGCAGGCTCCCCCGACAGGGAGAGACCCAGTACTTC. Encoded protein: CASRLPRQGETQYF.

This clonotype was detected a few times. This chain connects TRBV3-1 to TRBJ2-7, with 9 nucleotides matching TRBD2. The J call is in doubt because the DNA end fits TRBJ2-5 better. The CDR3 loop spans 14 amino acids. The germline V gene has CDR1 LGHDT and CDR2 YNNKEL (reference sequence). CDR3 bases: TGTGCCAGCAGCGACGGACTAGCGAGAGAGACCCAGTACTTC. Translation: CASSDGLARETQYF.

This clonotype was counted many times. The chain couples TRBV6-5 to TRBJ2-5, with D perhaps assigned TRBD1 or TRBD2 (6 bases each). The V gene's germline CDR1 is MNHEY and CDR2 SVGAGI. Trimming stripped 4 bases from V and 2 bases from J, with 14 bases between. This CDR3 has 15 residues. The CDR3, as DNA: TGTGCCAGCAGTTTACTGGGGGGCCCGCAAGAGACCCAGTACTTC. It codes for CASSLLGGPQETQYF.

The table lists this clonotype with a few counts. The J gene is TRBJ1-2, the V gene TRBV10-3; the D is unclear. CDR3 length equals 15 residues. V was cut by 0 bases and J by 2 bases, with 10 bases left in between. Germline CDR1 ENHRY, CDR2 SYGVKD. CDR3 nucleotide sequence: TGTGCCATCAGTGAGTCGAGTGGGTACAACTATGGCTACACCTTC. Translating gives CAISESSGYNYGYTF.

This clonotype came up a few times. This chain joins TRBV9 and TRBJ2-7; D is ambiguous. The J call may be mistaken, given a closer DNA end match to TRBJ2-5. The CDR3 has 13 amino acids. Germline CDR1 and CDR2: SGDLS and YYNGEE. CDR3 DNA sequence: TGTGCCAGCAGCGTAGACCACCCGGCGACCCAGTACTTC. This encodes CASSVDHPATQYF.

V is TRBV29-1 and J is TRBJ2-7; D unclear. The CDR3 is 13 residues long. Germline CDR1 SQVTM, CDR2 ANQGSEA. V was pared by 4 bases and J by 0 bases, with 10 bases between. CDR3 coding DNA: TGCAGCGTTGGTGTTTCGAGCTCCTACGAGCAGTACTTC. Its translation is CSVGVSSSYEQYF.

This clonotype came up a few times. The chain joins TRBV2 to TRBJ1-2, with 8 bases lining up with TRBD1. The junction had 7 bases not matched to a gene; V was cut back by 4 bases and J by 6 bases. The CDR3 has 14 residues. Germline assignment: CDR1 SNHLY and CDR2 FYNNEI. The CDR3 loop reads CASSGVTGGDGYTF. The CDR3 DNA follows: TGTGCCAGCAGTGGAGTCACAGGGGGTGATGGCTACACCTTC.

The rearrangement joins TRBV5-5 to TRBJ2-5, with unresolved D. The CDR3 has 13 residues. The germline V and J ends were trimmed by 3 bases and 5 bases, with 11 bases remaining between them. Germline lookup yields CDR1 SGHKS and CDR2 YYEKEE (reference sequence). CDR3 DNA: TGTGCCAGCAGCTCGATCCCCAGGGAGACCCAGTACTTC. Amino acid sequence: CASSSIPRETQYF.

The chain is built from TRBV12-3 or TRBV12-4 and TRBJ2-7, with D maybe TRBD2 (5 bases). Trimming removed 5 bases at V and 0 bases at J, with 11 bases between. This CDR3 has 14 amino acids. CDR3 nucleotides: TGTGCCAGCAGTGCCCGGGATCGCTCCTACGAGCAGTACTTC. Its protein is CASSARDRSYEQYF.

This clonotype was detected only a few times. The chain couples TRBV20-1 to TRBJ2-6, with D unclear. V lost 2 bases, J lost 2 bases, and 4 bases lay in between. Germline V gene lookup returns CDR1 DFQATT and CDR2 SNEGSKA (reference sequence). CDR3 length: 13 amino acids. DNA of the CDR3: TGCAGTGCTAGACGTCCTGGGGCCAACGTCCTGACTTTC. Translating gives CSARRPGANVLTF.

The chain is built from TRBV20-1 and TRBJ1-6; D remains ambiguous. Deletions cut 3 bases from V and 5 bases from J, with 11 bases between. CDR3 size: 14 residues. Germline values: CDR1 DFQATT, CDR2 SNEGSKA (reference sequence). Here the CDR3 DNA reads TGCAGTGCTAGCCCGGCAATCGATAATTCACCCCTCCACTTT. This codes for CSASPAIDNSPLHF.

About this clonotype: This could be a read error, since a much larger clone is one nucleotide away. Here the CDR3 DNA reads TGCAGCGTTTTCGGGGGTACCTACAGTGAGCAGTTCTTC. It is translated as CSVFGGTYSEQFF. V is TRBV29-1 and J is TRBJ2-1; maybe TRBD2 (6 bases). Looked up from germline, CDR1 is SQVTM and CDR2 is ANQGSEA. CDR3 length: 13 residues.

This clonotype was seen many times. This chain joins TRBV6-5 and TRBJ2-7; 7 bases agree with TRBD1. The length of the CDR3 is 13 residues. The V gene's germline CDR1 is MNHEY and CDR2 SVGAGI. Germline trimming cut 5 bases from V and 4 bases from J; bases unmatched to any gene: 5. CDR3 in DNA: TGTGCCAGCAGTCGGTCGACAGGGTACGAGCAGTACTTC. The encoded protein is CASSRSTGYEQYF.

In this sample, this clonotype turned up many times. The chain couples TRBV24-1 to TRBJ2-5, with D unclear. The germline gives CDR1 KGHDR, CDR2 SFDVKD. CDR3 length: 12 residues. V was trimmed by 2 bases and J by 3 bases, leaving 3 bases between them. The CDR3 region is CATSDSEETQYF. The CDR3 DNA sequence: TGTGCCACCAGTGATTCTGAAGAGACCCAGTACTTC.

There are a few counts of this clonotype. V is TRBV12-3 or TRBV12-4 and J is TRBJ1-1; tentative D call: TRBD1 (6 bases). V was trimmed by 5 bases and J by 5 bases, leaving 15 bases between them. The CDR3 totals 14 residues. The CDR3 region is CASSLTGRRTEAFF. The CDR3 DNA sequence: TGTGCCAGCAGTCTCACAGGGAGGAGGACTGAAGCTTTCTTT.

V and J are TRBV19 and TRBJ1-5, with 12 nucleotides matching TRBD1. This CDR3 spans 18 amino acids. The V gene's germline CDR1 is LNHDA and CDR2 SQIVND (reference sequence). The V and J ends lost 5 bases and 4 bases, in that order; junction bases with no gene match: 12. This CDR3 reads CASSQVAGTGGRNQPQHF. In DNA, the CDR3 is TGTGCCAGTAGTCAGGTCGCGGGGACAGGGGGCCGGAATCAGCCCCAGCATTTT.

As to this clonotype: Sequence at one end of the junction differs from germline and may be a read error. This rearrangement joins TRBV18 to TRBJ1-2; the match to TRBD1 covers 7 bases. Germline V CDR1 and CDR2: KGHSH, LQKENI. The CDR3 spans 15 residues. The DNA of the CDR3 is TGTGCCAGCTCACAAGAAACAGGACAGGACTATGGTTACACCTTC. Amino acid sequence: CASSQETGQDYGYTF.

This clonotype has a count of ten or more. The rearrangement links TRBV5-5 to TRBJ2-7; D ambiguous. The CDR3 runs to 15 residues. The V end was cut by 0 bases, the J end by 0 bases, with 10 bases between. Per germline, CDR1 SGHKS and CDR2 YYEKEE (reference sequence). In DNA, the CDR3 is TGTGCCAGCAGCTTGGCAGATCCCAGCTCCTACGAGCAGTACTTC. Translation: CASSLADPSSYEQYF.

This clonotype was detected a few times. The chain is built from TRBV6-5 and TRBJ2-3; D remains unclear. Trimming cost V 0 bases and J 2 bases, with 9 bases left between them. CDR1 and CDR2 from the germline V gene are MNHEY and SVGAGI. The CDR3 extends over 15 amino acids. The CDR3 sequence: CASSYSSVHTDTQYF. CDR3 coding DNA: TGTGCCAGCAGTTACTCGTCCGTGCACACAGATACGCAGTATTTT.

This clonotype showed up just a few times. The CDR3 region has the DNA TGCAGTGCTAGATCGGGGAGTGAAAAACTGTTTTTT. Residues: CSARSGSEKLFF. The J gene is TRBJ1-4, the V gene TRBV20-1, with D unclear. The germline gives CDR1 DFQATT, CDR2 SNEGSKA (reference sequence). The CDR3 consists of 12 residues. V gave up 2 bases and J gave up 7 bases, with 8 bases separating them.